Shown below are 25 T cell receptor beta chains from a single sample sequenced in a study of T-cell reconstitution after alpha-beta-depleted transplantation in children. It was with unique molecular identifiers that the TCRbeta library was prepared. TCRdb reprocessed the PCR reads via MiXCR and lists one record per CDR3 protein. This sample has about a million distinct CDR3 sequences, with about 29% found just once. Sample: PBMCs, mostly from graft donor cells, taken 360 days after TCRalphabeta/CD19-depleted stem cell transplant. All receptors come from a boy younger than two who had a stem cell transplant for SCID, so the T cells may come from the graft donor.

The chain joins TRBV7-9 to TRBJ1-5; 7 nucleotides agree with TRBD1. Germline CDR1 reads SEHNR; CDR2 reads FQNEAQ (reference sequence). There are 15 residues in the CDR3. V trimming: 5 bases; J trimming: 7 bases; junction bases outside the gene matches: 11. The chain's CDR3 is CASSPVGGGDQPQHF. The CDR3, as DNA: TGTGCCAGCAGCCCGGTGGGAGGGGGCGACCAGCCCCAGCATTTT.

This clonotype came up a few times. CDR3 loop: CSALKRGQKTEAFF. DNA of the CDR3: TGCAGTGCCCTTAAAAGGGGCCAGAAGACTGAAGCTTTCTTT. This chain joins TRBV20-1 and TRBJ1-1, with D perhaps matching TRBD1 (5 bases). V lost 6 bases to trimming and J lost 5 bases, with 19 bases between them. Germline V gene data show CDR1 as DFQATT and CDR2 as SNEGSKA (reference sequence). The CDR3 consists of 14 residues.

The J gene is TRBJ2-1, the V gene TRBV10-3, with D possibly TRBD1 on 6 matching bases. V was cut by 3 bases and J by 3 bases, with 12 bases left in between. The V gene's germline CDR1 is ENHRY and CDR2 SYGVKD. The CDR3 covers 15 residues. Here the CDR3 reads CAISESGRGYNEQFF. The CDR3 DNA follows: TGTGCCATCAGTGAATCGGGCAGGGGCTACAATGAGCAGTTCTTC.

This rearrangement joins TRBV27 to TRBJ2-7, with D maybe TRBD1 (6 bases). Trimming stripped 5 bases from V and 3 bases from J, with 20 bases between. Germline loops: CDR1 MNHEY, CDR2 SMNVEV (reference sequence). The CDR3 loop spans 16 amino acids. CDR3 in DNA: TGTGCCAGCAGTCCCACAGGGTATCCTAGTCGCTACGAGCAGTACTTC. Translation: CASSPTGYPSRYEQYF.

The gene calls are TRBV29-1 and TRBJ1-2, with a possible D match to TRBD1 (6 bases). Germline CDR1 SQVTM, CDR2 ANQGSEA. V was cut by 4 bases and J by 2 bases, with 14 bases left in between. The CDR3 runs to 14 residues. The CDR3 region has the DNA TGCAGCGTTGTACAGGGTATAGGGAACTATGGCTACACCTTC. This sequence encodes CSVVQGIGNYGYTF. The full variable domain, in which reference TRBV29-1 and TRBJ1-2 provide the parts outside the CDR3, is SAVISQKPSRDICQRGTSLTIQCQVDSQVTMMFWYRQQPGQSLTLIATANQGSEATYESGFVIDKFPISRPNLTFSTLTVSNMSPEDSSIYLCSVVQGIGNYGYTFGSGTRLTVV.

This clonotype was detected a few times. The J gene is TRBJ2-1, the V gene TRBV27; 14 positions match TRBD2. The V gene end was trimmed by 5 bases and the J gene end by 8 bases; junction bases not matched to a gene: 8. The CDR3 extends over 16 amino acids. CDR1 is MNHEY, CDR2 SMNVEV, per germline (reference sequence). The CDR3 is CASSPRTSGGPHEQFF. The CDR3 region has the DNA TGTGCCAGCAGTCCCCGGACTAGCGGGGGGCCCCATGAGCAGTTCTTC.

The chain recombines TRBV5-1 with TRBJ2-5, with 7 bases matching TRBD1. Germline-derived CDR1 and CDR2 are SGHRS and YFSETQ. CDR3 length: 15 amino acids. V was pared by 0 bases and J by 4 bases, with 6 bases of the junction left unmatched. The CDR3 DNA follows: TGCGCCAGCAGCTTGGGACAGGGTGGTGGAGAGACCCAGTACTTC. This codes for CASSLGQGGGETQYF.

V gene TRBV6-5 combines with J gene TRBJ2-1; D not resolved. Per germline, CDR1 MNHEY and CDR2 SVGAGI. This CDR3 spans 14 amino acids. Trimming shortened V by 0 bases and J by 7 bases, and 10 bases separated the two germline ends. The CDR3 coding sequence is TGTGCCAGCAGTTACTCTTCCTCCTTAAATGAGCAGTTCTTC. Its translation: CASSYSSSLNEQFF.

This chain joins TRBV5-1 and TRBJ1-1, with D tentatively TRBD1 (6 bases). This CDR3 comprises 14 residues. The germline V gene has CDR1 SGHRS and CDR2 YFSETQ. Trimming removed 5 bases at V and 8 bases at J, with 19 bases between. The CDR3 DNA reads TGCGCCAGCAGACCCGGTAGGGGGTCTGGGGAAGCTTTCTTT. Translating gives CASRPGRGSGEAFF.

This clonotype was recorded at least ten times. The V gene is TRBV28, the J gene TRBJ2-5, with 7 bases fitting TRBD1. This CDR3 has 12 amino acids. The V gene's germline CDR1 is MDHEN and CDR2 SYDVKM. J was trimmed by 10 bases and V by 2 bases; bases with no gene match: 4. The CDR3 reads CASSLRTGRQYF. CDR3 bases: TGTGCCAGCAGTTTACGGACAGGTCGCCAGTACTTC.

The chain has TRBV2 and TRBJ2-2; 10 bases line up with TRBD1. The CDR3 has 16 amino acids. J gave up 1 base and V 5 bases, and 4 bases lay outside the gene matches. In germline, CDR1 is SNHLY, CDR2 FYNNEI. The CDR3 DNA reads TGTGCCAGCAGTAGGGGGACAGGGGAGAACACCGGGGAGCTGTTTTTT. It codes for CASSRGTGENTGELFF. Full variable domain (outside the CDR3, taken from reference TRBV2 and TRBJ2-2): EPEVTQTPSHQVTQMGQEVILRCVPISNHLYFYWYRQILGQKVEFLVSFYNNEISEKSEIFDDQFSVERPDGSNFTLKIRSTKLEDSAMYFCASSRGTGENTGELFFGEGSRLTVL.

This clonotype occurred a few times. This chain joins TRBV9 and TRBJ2-3, with D possibly TRBD2 on 6 matching bases. Deletions cut 0 bases from V and 3 bases from J, with 14 bases between. The CDR3 is made up of 16 amino acids. Germline V gene lookup returns CDR1 SGDLS and CDR2 YYNGEE. CDR3 residues: CASSVGIGGWTDTQYF. Written as DNA, the CDR3 is TGTGCCAGCAGCGTAGGGATAGGAGGGTGGACAGATACGCAGTATTTT.

This chain joins TRBV7-9 and TRBJ2-1; the D is unclear. This CDR3 comprises 13 residues. CDR1 is SEHNR and CDR2 is FQNEAQ in the germline V gene (reference sequence). V was clipped by 1 base and J by 10 bases, with 11 bases between them. The CDR3 DNA is TGTGCCAGCAGCTTAGGGGTTTGGGGAGAGCAGTTCTTC. Translation: CASSLGVWGEQFF. Together with reference TRBV7-9 and TRBJ2-1, the CDR3 gives the full variable domain: DTGVSQNPRHKITKRGQNVTFRCDPISEHNRLYWYRQTLGQGPEFLTYFQNEAQLEKSRLLSDRFSAERPKGSFSTLEIQRTEQGDSAMYLCASSLGVWGEQFFGPGTRLTVL.

The chain combines TRBV27 with TRBJ2-7; 9 bases agree with TRBD1. CDR3 length: 16 amino acids. In germline, CDR1 is MNHEY, CDR2 SMNVEV (reference sequence). Trimming cost V 5 bases and J 3 bases; bases outside gene matches: 11. CDR3: CASSTLTGTGIYEQYF. CDR3 sequence (DNA): TGTGCCAGCAGTACTTTGACCGGGACAGGGATCTACGAGCAGTACTTC.

This clonotype appeared a few times. This chain links TRBV12-3 or TRBV12-4 with TRBJ1-2; D uncertain. Trimming pared 6 bases from V and 5 bases from J, leaving 16 bases between. There are 14 residues in the CDR3. CDR3 nucleotide sequence: TGTGCCAGCAGCCCCTTCGCAGAGCCTTATGGCTACACCTTC. Translating it yields CASSPFAEPYGYTF.

This clonotype was seen a few times. The chain couples TRBV6-2 or TRBV6-3 to TRBJ2-4, with 10 bases fitting TRBD1. The length of the CDR3 is 14 residues. The V segment lost 6 bases and the J segment 8 bases; nucleotides outside the gene matches: 7. Germline V CDR1 and CDR2: MNHEY, SVGEGT. CDR3 coding DNA: TGTGCCAGCAGGAGATCCGGGACAGGGGACATTCAGTACTTC. Amino acid sequence: CASRRSGTGDIQYF.

This clonotype has a handful of counts. J is TRBJ2-7 and V is TRBV12-3 or TRBV12-4, with 11 bases that match TRBD2. V shed 6 bases, J shed 1 base, and the junction held 5 bases outside the gene matches. This CDR3 region has 15 residues. The CDR3 here is CASRGTSGLSYEQYF. CDR3 in DNA: TGTGCCAGCAGGGGGACTAGCGGCCTTTCCTACGAGCAGTACTTC.

The chain couples TRBV3-1 to TRBJ1-1; D is unclear. CDR3 size: 14 residues. Looked up from germline, CDR1 is LGHDT and CDR2 is YNNKEL (reference sequence). V was shortened by 4 bases and J by 5 bases, with 14 bases between the two germline ends. The CDR3 nucleotides read TGTGCCAGCAGCCTAACCCTTTTTGGGACTGAAGCTTTCTTT. Protein product: CASSLTLFGTEAFF.

This clonotype came up a few times. The chain is built from TRBV7-8 and TRBJ2-1; D is uncertain. There are 14 residues in the CDR3. Germline V gene data show CDR1 as SGHVS and CDR2 as FQNEAQ. Trimming left V 3 bases short and J 2 bases short, with 8 bases between. CDR3 sequence: CASSFVVAYNEQFF. The CDR3 DNA sequence: TGTGCCAGCAGCTTTGTAGTTGCCTACAATGAGCAGTTCTTC.

The chain carries TRBV5-1 and TRBJ2-6, with D uncertain. The V end was cut by 0 bases, the J end by 3 bases, with 16 bases between. Germline CDR1 is SGHRS and CDR2 is YFSETQ. This CDR3 comprises 18 residues. The CDR3 sequence: CASSLGVARRVGANVLTF. CDR3 nucleotides: TGCGCCAGCAGCTTGGGGGTGGCCCGGCGAGTTGGGGCCAACGTCCTGACTTTC.

The chain links TRBV3-1 to TRBJ2-5; 7 bases map to TRBD1. This CDR3 contains 16 residues. V lost 2 bases, J lost 1 base, and 7 bases stayed unmatched. CDR1 LGHDT and CDR2 YNNKEL come from the germline V gene (reference sequence). The CDR3 protein is CASSQPRTGIQETQYF. In nucleotides, the CDR3 is TGTGCCAGCAGCCAACCCCGGACAGGAATCCAAGAGACCCAGTACTTC.

The table lists this clonotype with a few counts. The chain has TRBV7-2 and TRBJ1-1; D may be TRBD1 (6 bases). The germline V and J ends were trimmed by 5 bases and 4 bases, with 17 bases remaining between them. Germline loops: CDR1 SGHTA, CDR2 FQGNSA. This CDR3 has 15 residues. The CDR3: CASSLGGGGGTEAFF. The CDR3 DNA reads TGTGCCAGCAGCCTAGGGGGGGGAGGCGGCACTGAAGCTTTCTTT.

This clonotype was seen a single time. V usage is TRBV5-1 and J usage is TRBJ1-1, with TRBD1 matching over 9 bases. Germline CDR1 and CDR2: SGHRS and YFSETQ. This CDR3 spans 15 amino acids. The V and J ends lost 4 bases and 4 bases, in that order; junction bases with no gene match: 8. CDR3 sequence reads: CASSAGDREVTEAFF. The CDR3 DNA follows: TGCGCCAGCAGCGCAGGGGACAGGGAGGTCACTGAAGCTTTCTTT. Looking up the rest from reference TRBV5-1 and TRBJ1-1 gives the full variable domain: KAGVTQTPRYLIKTRGQQVTLSCSPISGHRSVSWYQQTPGQGLQFLFEYFSETQRNKGNFPGRFSGRQFSNSRSEMNVSTLELGDSALYLCASSAGDREVTEAFFGQGTRLTVV.

The chain joins TRBV7-9 to TRBJ2-5; 9 bases line up with TRBD2. V shed 5 bases, J shed 4 bases, and the junction held 8 bases outside the gene matches. CDR3 length equals 15 residues. The germline V gene encodes CDR1 SEHNR and CDR2 FQNEAQ (reference sequence). CDR3 amino acids: CASSPGKTSGETQYF. The CDR3 DNA sequence: TGTGCCAGCAGCCCGGGAAAGACTAGCGGAGAGACCCAGTACTTC.

A few counts support this clonotype. The J gene is TRBJ2-1, the V gene TRBV6-5, with D perhaps matching TRBD1 or TRBD2 (5 bases each). This CDR3 spans 12 amino acids. The germline V and J ends were trimmed by 1 base and 9 bases, with 7 bases remaining between them. CDR1 and CDR2 from the germline V gene are MNHEY and SVGAGI. The CDR3: CASSYFGGEQFF. CDR3 DNA: TGTGCCAGCAGTTACTTTGGGGGTGAGCAGTTCTTC.